Sequencing of this TCR beta chain was carried out in a study of blood T cells in healthy people across ages. The germline gives CDR1 LGHDT, CDR2 YNNKEL (reference sequence). The CDR3 length is 13 residues. As for this clonotype: At one end, the junction sequence differs from germline, possibly due to a read error.

Together with a sample-barcoded 5' primer, a J-beta primer mix was included in a second PCR lasting roughly 6 to 12 cycles. TCRdb fed the 5' RACE reads into MiXCR, producing one record per CDR3 protein. In the table there are around 1,000,000 distinct CDR3 sequences, 35% to 40% of which are singletons. This chain uses TRBV3-1 with TRBJ2-7; TRBD1 matches 8 bases. Sample: blood. The sequence derives from a man between 18 and 29 years old in good health. The CDR3, as DNA: TGTGCCAGCAGCCCGACAGGGGCCTACGAGCAGAACTTC. As protein: CASSPTGAYEQNF.